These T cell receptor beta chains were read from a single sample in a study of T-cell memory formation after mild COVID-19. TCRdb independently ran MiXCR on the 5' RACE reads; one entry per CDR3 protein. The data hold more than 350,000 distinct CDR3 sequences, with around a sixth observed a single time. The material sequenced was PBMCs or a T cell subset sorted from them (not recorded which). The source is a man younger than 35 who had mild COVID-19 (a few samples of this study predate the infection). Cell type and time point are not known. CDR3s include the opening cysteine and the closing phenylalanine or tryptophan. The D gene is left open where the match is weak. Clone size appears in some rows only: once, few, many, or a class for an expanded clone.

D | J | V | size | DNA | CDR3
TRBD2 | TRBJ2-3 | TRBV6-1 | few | TGTGCCAGCAGCCCGGGGGGGAGCCTAGATACGCAGTATTTT | CASSPGGSLDTQYF
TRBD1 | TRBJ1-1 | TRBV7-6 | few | TGTGCCAGCAGCACGTTCCTGACAGGGTTAACTGAAGCTTTCTTT | CASSTFLTGLTEAFF
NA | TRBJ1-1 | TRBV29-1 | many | TGCAGCGTTGAACTAATACTTCACACTGAAGCTTTCTTT | CSVELILHTEAFF
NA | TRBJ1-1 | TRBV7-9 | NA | TGTGCCAGCAGCTTTCCCCTGTCGGCCACTGAAGCTTTCTTT | CASSFPLSATEAFF
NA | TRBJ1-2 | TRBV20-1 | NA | TGCAGTGCTAGAGGCCAGGAAGCGCCCGGCTACACCTTC | CSARGQEAPGYTF
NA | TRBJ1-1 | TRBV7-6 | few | TGTGCCAGCAGCTTAGCGCGACCAGGGATGAACACTGAAGCTTTCTTT | CASSLARPGMNTEAFF
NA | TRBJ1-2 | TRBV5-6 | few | TGTGCCAGCAGCCCGACTATTGACTATGGCTACACCTTC | CASSPTIDYGYTF
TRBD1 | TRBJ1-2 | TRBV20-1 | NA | TGCAGTGCCAGGCCGGGACAGGGGAACTATGGCTACACCTTC | CSARPGQGNYGYTF
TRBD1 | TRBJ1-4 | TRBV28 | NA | TGTGCCACCCTCCCCGGGACAGCTGAAAAACTGTTTTTT | CATLPGTAEKLFF
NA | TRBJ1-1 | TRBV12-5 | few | TGTGCTAGTGGTCTGGGGGCGGAAGCTTTCTTT | CASGLGAEAFF
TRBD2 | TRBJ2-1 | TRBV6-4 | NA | TGTGCCAGCAGGAGAGGAGCGGGGGGACCCAGCTCCTACAATGAGCAGTTCTTC | CASRRGAGGPSSYNEQFF
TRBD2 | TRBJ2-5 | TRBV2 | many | TGTGCCAGCAGGATGACTAGCAGCACTCAAGAGACCCAGTACTTC | CASRMTSSTQETQYF
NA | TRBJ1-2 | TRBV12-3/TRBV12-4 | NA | TGTGCCAGCAGGGTAGGCGGGGATGGCTACACCTTC | CASRVGGDGYTF
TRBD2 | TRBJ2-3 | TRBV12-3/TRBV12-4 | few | TGTGCCAGCAGTTTCCTAGCGGGGGGCCTCGAAGGAACAGATACGCAGTATTTT | CASSFLAGGLEGTDTQYF
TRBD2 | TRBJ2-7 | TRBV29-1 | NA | TGCAGCGTAATGACTAGCGGGGTATCCTACGAGCAGTACTTC | CSVMTSGVSYEQYF
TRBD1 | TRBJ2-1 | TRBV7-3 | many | TGTGCCAGCAGCCTGGACAGGGGAGGTTACAATGAGCAGTTCTTC | CASSLDRGGYNEQFF
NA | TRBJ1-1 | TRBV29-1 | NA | TGCAGCGTCCCGGGGGGGAACACTGAAGCTTTCTTT | CSVPGGNTEAFF
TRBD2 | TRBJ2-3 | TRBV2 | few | TGTGCCACCAACAGGCGGGGGGGCCGGAGAGATACGCAGTATTTT | CATNRRGGRRDTQYF
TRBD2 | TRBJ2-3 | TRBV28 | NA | TGTGCCAGGCAGCCAGGACTAGCGGGTGGCACAGATACGCAGTATTTT | CARQPGLAGGTDTQYF
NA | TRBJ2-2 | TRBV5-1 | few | TGCGCCAGCAGCTCCCATTGGGGGGAGCTGTTTTTT | CASSSHWGELFF
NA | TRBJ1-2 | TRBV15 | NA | TGTGCCACCAGCAGAGATAGTGGCGGGGAAGCTAACTATGGCTACACCTTC | CATSRDSGGEANYGYTF
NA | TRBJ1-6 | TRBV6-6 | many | TGTGCCAGCAGTTACGATGATCCGTCCCTCCACTTT | CASSYDDPSLHF
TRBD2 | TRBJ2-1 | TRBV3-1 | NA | TGTGCCAGCAGCCACCGAGCGGGGGCCTACAATGAGCAGTTCTTC | CASSHRAGAYNEQFF